The 20 T cell receptor beta chains given below trace back to one sample, sequenced in a study of blood T cells in healthy people across ages. Sample-barcoded 5' priming and a J-beta primer mix drove a second PCR of roughly 6 to 12 cycles. TCRdb re-called the 5' RACE reads with MiXCR, one entry per CDR3 protein. The sample consists of over a million distinct CDR3 sequences, about 23% of them appearing once. These data were likewise used in another study, on T cells of mothers and their children.

The material sequenced was blood. All receptors come from a girl aged 2 to 10 in good health.

The chain employs TRBV29-1 and TRBJ2-4; D is undetermined. The germline V and J ends were trimmed by 1 base and 0 bases, with 7 bases remaining between them. Germline V CDR1 and CDR2: SQVTM, ANQGSEA. The CDR3 is made up of 14 amino acids. This chain's CDR3 is CSVEGNVAKNIQYF. In DNA form, the CDR3 reads TGCAGCGTTGAAGGGAACGTAGCCAAAAACATTCAGTACTTC.

The chain couples TRBV7-2 to TRBJ1-6, with 7 bases that match TRBD1. Germline assignment: CDR1 SGHTA and CDR2 FQGNSA. This CDR3 contains 13 residues. The trim removed 5 bases at V and 11 bases at J, leaving 6 bases unmatched. CDR3 residues: CASSPRQGAPLHF. The CDR3 DNA sequence: TGTGCCAGCAGCCCCCGACAGGGAGCACCCCTCCACTTT.

V is TRBV29-1 and J is TRBJ2-5, with 7 bases identical to TRBD1. The CDR3 has 17 residues. J gave up 5 bases and V 0 bases, and 15 bases lay outside the gene matches. Germline V gene data show CDR1 as SQVTM and CDR2 as ANQGSEA. For the CDR3, the DNA is TGCAGCGTTGAAGATCTGGCGACGGGACAGTTTAGGGAGACCCAGTACTTC. The encoded protein is CSVEDLATGQFRETQYF.

This chain links TRBV27 with TRBJ2-7; D remains ambiguous. CDR3 length: 16 residues. Between the trimmed V and J ends, which lost 2 bases and 2 bases, there was a span of 16 bases. The germline CDR1 and CDR2 sequences are MNHEY and SMNVEV (reference sequence). In DNA, the CDR3 is TGTGCCAGCAGTTTAGGCGTTGTCAGGATTCCCTACGAGCAGTACTTC. This encodes CASSLGVVRIPYEQYF.

This chain joins TRBV9 and TRBJ2-5; 9 bases map to TRBD2. Germline V lookup: CDR1 SGDLS, CDR2 YYNGEE. This CDR3 has 18 residues. V trimming: 0 bases; J trimming: 2 bases; junction bases outside the gene matches: 11. The CDR3 sequence: CASSVGAGGLDGQETQYF. The CDR3, as DNA: TGTGCCAGCAGCGTAGGGGCGGGGGGGCTGGATGGACAAGAGACCCAGTACTTC.

In nucleotides, the CDR3 is TGTGCCAGCAGCCCGGTGGCCCCCACCGGGGAGCTGTTTTTT. This translates into CASSPVAPTGELFF. The rearrangement uses TRBV3-1 and TRBJ2-2; the D is unclear. The V and J ends lost 4 bases and 4 bases respectively, with 10 bases between them. Germline V gene lookup returns CDR1 LGHDT and CDR2 YNNKEL (reference sequence). The CDR3 loop spans 14 amino acids.

A few counts support this clonotype. The chain joins TRBV9 to TRBJ1-2; D unresolved. This CDR3 spans 14 amino acids. CDR1 is SGDLS, CDR2 YYNGEE, per germline. Trimming pared 4 bases from V and 5 bases from J, leaving 15 bases between. The CDR3 sequence is CASSPGPGRYGYTF. The CDR3 nucleotides read TGTGCCAGCAGCCCTGGACCCGGACGGTATGGCTACACCTTC.

The chain couples TRBV19 to TRBJ2-2; 7 nucleotides align to TRBD1. Germline values: CDR1 LNHDA, CDR2 SQIVND (reference sequence). The CDR3 length is 16 residues. V was pared by 4 bases and J by 0 bases, with 5 bases of the junction left unmatched. The CDR3 DNA reads TGTGCCAGTAGTAGCCCGGGACAGCCGAACACCGGGGAGCTGTTTTTT. Protein: CASSSPGQPNTGELFF. The complete variable domain, with remaining parts taken from reference TRBV19 and TRBJ2-2, reads DGGITQSPKYLFRKEGQNVTLSCEQNLNHDAMYWYRQDPGQGLRLIYYSQIVNDFQKGDIAEGYSVSREKKESFPLTVTSAQKNPTAFYLCASSSPGQPNTGELFFGEGSRLTVL.

This clonotype has a handful of counts. V gene TRBV6-1 combines with J gene TRBJ2-2; D remains unclear. The CDR3 is made up of 14 amino acids. CDR1 and CDR2 from the germline V gene are MNHNS and SASEGT. Trimming stripped 8 bases from V and 1 base from J, with 11 bases between. CDR3 amino acids: CASSLQLNTGELFF. The CDR3 DNA is TGTGCCAGCTCCCTACAGCTGAACACCGGGGAGCTGTTTTTT.

This clonotype was seen just once. The V call is TRBV15, the J call TRBJ1-3, with D possibly being TRBD1 (5 bases). CDR3 length: 13 residues. Germline loops: CDR1 LNHNV, CDR2 YYDKDF (reference sequence). V lost 3 bases, J lost 8 bases, and 11 bases lay in between. This CDR3 reads CATSSGRADTIYF. The CDR3 region has the DNA TGTGCCACCAGCAGCGGCAGGGCGGACACCATATATTTT. Complete variable domain (other parts from reference TRBV15 and TRBJ1-3): DAMVIQNPRYQVTQFGKPVTLSCSQTLNHNVMYWYQQKSSQAPKLLFHYYDKDFNNEADTPDNFQSRRPNTSFCFLDIRSPGLGDTAMYLCATSSGRADTIYFGEGSWLTVV.

This clonotype was counted only a few times. The V and J genes are TRBV9 and TRBJ2-2, with 9 bases fitting TRBD2. Germline values: CDR1 SGDLS, CDR2 YYNGEE. This CDR3 comprises 18 residues. Trimming took 0 bases from V and 7 from J; bases not matched to a gene: 13. CDR3 nucleotide sequence: TGTGCCAGCAGCGTAGATAGTAGCGGGAGCAGGAGGGTCGGGGAGCTGTTTTTT. This encodes CASSVDSSGSRRVGELFF.

The V call is TRBV3-1, the J call TRBJ2-1, with D maybe TRBD2 (7 bases). Germline V lookup: CDR1 LGHDT, CDR2 YNNKEL (reference sequence). This CDR3 has 14 residues. Trimming pared 5 bases from V and 7 bases from J, leaving 15 bases between. CDR3 region: CASSGGGYGNEQFF. In DNA, the CDR3 is TGTGCCAGCAGCGGGGGGGGCTATGGGAATGAGCAGTTCTTC.

The CDR3 loop reads CASSLSVPDEKLFF. CDR3 sequence (DNA): TGTGCCAGCAGCCTCAGCGTCCCTGATGAAAAACTGTTTTTT. The rearrangement uses TRBV12-3 or TRBV12-4 and TRBJ1-4; D not resolved. Trimming took 6 bases from V and 6 from J, leaving 14 bases between them. The CDR3 spans 14 residues.

This clonotype was found a few times. This sequence joins TRBV11-2 and TRBJ2-3, with 9 bases lining up with TRBD2. CDR1 is SGHAT, CDR2 FQNNGV, per germline. CDR3 length: 15 amino acids. V lost 2 bases and J lost 5; bases outside the gene matches: 5. The CDR3 protein is CASSLIRTSEDTQYF. In nucleotides, the CDR3 is TGTGCCAGCAGCTTAATCCGGACTAGCGAAGATACGCAGTATTTT.

This rearrangement joins TRBV12-3 or TRBV12-4 to TRBJ2-5; 7 bases map to TRBD2. The better agreement between TRBJ2-7 and the DNA end casts doubt on the J call. The CDR3 runs 21 residues. The CDR3 DNA reads as TGTGCCAGCAGTTTAGCGCATTCGGAGTTAGAAGCGGGAATTTCCCTCTACGAGCAGTACTTC. It encodes CASSLAHSELEAGISLYEQYF.

There are a few counts of this clonotype. This chain joins TRBV11-2 and TRBJ2-5, with D tentatively TRBD2 (5 bases). Trimming took 5 bases from V and 9 from J, leaving 19 bases between them. The germline V gene has CDR1 SGHAT and CDR2 FQNNGV. CDR3 length: 14 residues. CDR3 sequence (DNA): TGTGCCAGCAGCGACCCGGACTTTGTGGAGGCCCAGTACTTC. Translated, it gives CASSDPDFVEAQYF.

As concerns this clonotype: Being one base from a much bigger clone, this may be a read error. CDR3 sequence reads: CASSPEVNTDAFF. CDR3 nucleotide sequence: TGTGCCAGCAGCCCTGAGGTGAACACTGATGCTTTCTTT. The chain employs TRBV9 and TRBJ1-1; D not certain. The germline gives CDR1 SGDLS, CDR2 YYNGEE. This CDR3 spans 13 amino acids.

The V call is TRBV29-1, the J call TRBJ2-2; no firm D call. Between the trimmed V and J ends, which lost 4 bases and 7 bases, there was a span of 7 bases. The CDR3 loop spans 11 amino acids. In germline, CDR1 is SQVTM, CDR2 ANQGSEA. The CDR3 DNA sequence: TGCAGCGTTGGTGACGGCGGGGAGCTGTTTTTT. This gives the protein CSVGDGGELFF.

This clonotype was seen a few times. The chain recombines TRBV5-1 with TRBJ1-4; D not resolved. This CDR3 comprises 16 residues. V lost 4 bases and J 2 bases, leaving 15 bases between the germline ends. From germline, CDR1 is SGHRS and CDR2 YFSETQ. The CDR3 coding sequence is TGCGCCAGCAGCCCCATGAGGAGGGCTACTAATGAAAAACTGTTTTTT. The encoded protein is CASSPMRRATNEKLFF.

A few counts support this clonotype. The rearrangement joins TRBV25-1 to TRBJ1-4, with TRBD1 matching over 7 bases. Germline V gives CDR1 MGHDK, CDR2 SYGVNS. The CDR3 extends over 13 amino acids. After removal of 4 bases from V and 7 bases from J, the junction contained 3 bases not matched to a gene. CDR3 sequence reads: CASSGAGGEKLFF. The CDR3 DNA reads as TGTGCCAGCAGTGGGGCAGGGGGTGAAAAACTGTTTTTT.